This T cell receptor (beta chain) was profiled in a study of post-analysis software for immune sequencing data. The V gene lost 0 bases and the J gene lost 4 bases, with 18 bases spanning the gap. This CDR3 is 17 amino acids long. Germline assignment: CDR1 LGHNA and CDR2 YNFKEQ. Tagging with unique molecular identifiers was a feature of the TCR beta cDNA libraries. TCRdb reprocessed the PCR reads with MiXCR, giving one entry per CDR3 protein. This sample carries 400,000 to 500,000 distinct CDR3 sequences, 30% to 40% of them seen once, and the ten largest clones take approximately 7.1%. This clonotype was picked up a small number of times. The antigen remains undetermined. Findings and limits, study-wide: Normalized Chao1 diversity in multiple sclerosis patients fell significantly below that of controls. Four or five TRBV segments were significantly more frequent in patients than in controls. TRBV5-6, TRBV5-1 and TRBV20-1 were among these segments.

The V gene is TRBV4-2, the J gene TRBJ1-2, with D maybe TRBD1 (5 bases). Source material: blood. This sequence was found in a girl under 10 years old with multiple sclerosis. In nucleotides, the CDR3 is TGTGCCAGCAGCCAAGAAGCGGGGACCTACGGCCTCTATGGCTACACCTTC. Protein product: CASSQEAGTYGLYGYTF.